The rows below give T cell receptor beta chains drawn from one sample of a study of breast tumors, draining lymph nodes, adjacent tissues. TCRdb reanalysed the multiplex PCR reads using MiXCR and keeps one entry per CDR3 protein. The sample records about 15,000 distinct CDR3 sequences, around 57% being singletons. Sequenced material: tumor-adjacent breast tissue. The source is a female donor with breast cancer. Some clones in this sample may be carry-over from other donors' samples. Each CDR3 is given without its conserved first and last residue. The order of the fields is D gene, J gene, V gene, CDR3 protein. D genes are given only for firm matches.

.,TRBJ2-5,TRBV20-1,SATLWAQETQY
TRBD2,TRBJ2-1,TRBV6-4,ASSPGTSDHNEQF
TRBD2,TRBJ2-3,TRBV20-1,SARLAGGADTQY
.,TRBJ1-4,TRBV2,ASSASATNEKLF
.,TRBJ1-5,TRBV20-1,SASFGGDQPQH
TRBD2,TRBJ2-5,TRBV9,ASSVWGGGETQY
TRBD1,TRBJ2-1,TRBV2,ASRWLDRGNEQF
TRBD1,TRBJ2-1,TRBV4-2,AGSQEGTGGSYNEQF
TRBD1,TRBJ1-1,TRBV10-3,ATLGQGNTEAF
TRBD2,TRBJ2-3,TRBV20-1,SARLAGERATQY
.,TRBJ2-6,TRBV5-1,ASSLLASGANVLT
.,TRBJ2-3,TRBV6-5,ASSYGDTQY
TRBD2,TRBJ2-7,TRBV7-2,ASSFLAGPYEQY
TRBD1,TRBJ1-6,TRBV6-2/TRBV6-3,ASSPKTGNNSPLH
.,TRBJ2-7,TRBV4-1,ASSPRDGYEQY
.,TRBJ1-5,TRBV19,ASSGGGRETQH
.,TRBJ2-5,TRBV7-7,ASSPERGETQY
.,TRBJ1-2,TRBV2,ASSVDLVGGYT
TRBD2,TRBJ2-5,TRBV2,ASSEGLAGQETQY
.,TRBJ2-7,TRBV20-1,SARDRGRQAVTYEQY
TRBD1,TRBJ2-7,TRBV5-4,ASSLTGADYEQY
.,TRBJ1-1,TRBV2,AGGTMNTEAF
TRBD2,TRBJ2-7,TRBV15,ATSYAAGDYEQY